This TCR beta chain was profiled in a study of blood T cell repertoires in COVID-19. The overall study: Both acute and convalescent COVID-19 samples were obtained from the United States, Italy and Spain.

In the authors' workflow: Amplification of reference gene primers was used by the study to estimate nucleated cell counts. Method: immunoSEQ multiplex PCR; TCRdb's copy keeps in-frame clones and lacks some. V, J and clone size are those of that table, while D and trimming were read from the DNA. The table shows some 70,000 clones, with just over 85% occurring only once. The sample comprised peripheral blood. The TCR sequence derives from a woman aged 55-69 years with COVID-19, enrolled during active disease.

The CDR3 reads CASSIGSAAGANEQFF. DNA for the CDR3: TGTGCCAGTAGTATAGGTAGTGCGGCTGGGGCCAATGAGCAGTTCTTC. This sequence joins TRBV19 and TRBJ2-1, with D perhaps matching TRBD1 (5 bases). The germline V and J ends were trimmed by 1 base and 6 bases, with 16 bases remaining between them. Germline lookup yields CDR1 LNHDA and CDR2 SQIVND (reference sequence). There are 16 residues in the CDR3.